The clone carrying this TCR beta chain was detected once. The antigen is not known. The data stem from a study of CD8 T cells in Susac syndrome. Findings and limits, study-wide: The relatively small number of individuals in the TCR sequencing and HLA analysis was acknowledged by the study.

The CDR3 extends over 14 amino acids. The germline gives CDR1 SGHAT, CDR2 FQNNGV. The ends lost 3 bases at V and 7 bases at J; junction bases unmatched: 9. The RNA, about 0.45 to 1 ug, was put through reverse transcription using random hexamers. Amplification of TCR beta CDR3 spanned 54 Vbeta and 13 Jbeta via immunoSEQ multiplex PCR. TCRdb reanalysed the immunoSEQ multiplex PCR reads using MiXCR and keeps one entry per CDR3 protein. This table has 150,000 to 200,000 distinct CDR3 sequences, roughly 95% appearing once. Sequencing of TCR beta was performed on blood CD8+ T cells and on blood CD4+ T cells.

The source of this sequence is a human donor in good health. The chain uses TRBV11-2 and TRBJ2-7, with 7 bases fitting TRBD1. Material for sequencing was CD4+ T cells from PBMCs. This chain's CDR3 is CASSFWTGQREQYF. CDR3 nucleotide sequence: TGTGCCAGCAGCTTTTGGACAGGCCAGAGGGAGCAGTACTTC.